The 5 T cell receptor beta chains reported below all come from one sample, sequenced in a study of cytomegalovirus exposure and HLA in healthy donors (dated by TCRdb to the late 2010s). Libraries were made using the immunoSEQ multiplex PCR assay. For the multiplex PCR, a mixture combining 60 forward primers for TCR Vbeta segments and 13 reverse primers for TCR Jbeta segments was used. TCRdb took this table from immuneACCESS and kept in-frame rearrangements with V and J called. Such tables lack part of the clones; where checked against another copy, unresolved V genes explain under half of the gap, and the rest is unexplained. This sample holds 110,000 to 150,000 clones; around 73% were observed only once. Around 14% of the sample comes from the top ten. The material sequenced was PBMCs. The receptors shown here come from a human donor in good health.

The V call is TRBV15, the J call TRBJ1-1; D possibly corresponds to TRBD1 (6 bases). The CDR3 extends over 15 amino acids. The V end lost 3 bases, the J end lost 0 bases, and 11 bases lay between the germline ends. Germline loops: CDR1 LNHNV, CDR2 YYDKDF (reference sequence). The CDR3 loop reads CATSRAGDMNTEAFF. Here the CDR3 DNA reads TGTGCCACCAGCAGGGCAGGGGACATGAACACTGAAGCTTTCTTT.

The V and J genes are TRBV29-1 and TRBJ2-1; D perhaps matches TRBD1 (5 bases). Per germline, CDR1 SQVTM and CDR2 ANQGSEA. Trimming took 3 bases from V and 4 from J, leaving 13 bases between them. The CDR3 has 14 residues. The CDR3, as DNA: TGCAGCGTTGAGAGGCAGGGTAAATACAATGAGCAGTTCTTC. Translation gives CSVERQGKYNEQFF.

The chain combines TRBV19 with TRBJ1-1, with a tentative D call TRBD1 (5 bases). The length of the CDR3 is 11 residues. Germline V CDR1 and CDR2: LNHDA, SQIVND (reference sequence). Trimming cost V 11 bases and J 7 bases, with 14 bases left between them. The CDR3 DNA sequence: TGTGCCTCAGCGTCAGGGCTTGAAGCTTTCTTT. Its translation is CASASGLEAFF.

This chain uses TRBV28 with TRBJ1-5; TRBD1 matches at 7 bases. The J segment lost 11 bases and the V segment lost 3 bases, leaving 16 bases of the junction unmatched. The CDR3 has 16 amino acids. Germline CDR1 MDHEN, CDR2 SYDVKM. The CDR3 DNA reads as TGTGCCAGCAGTTTGGCCGGGACAGCCACCGGGGGAGCCCAGCATTTT. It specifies CASSLAGTATGGAQHF.

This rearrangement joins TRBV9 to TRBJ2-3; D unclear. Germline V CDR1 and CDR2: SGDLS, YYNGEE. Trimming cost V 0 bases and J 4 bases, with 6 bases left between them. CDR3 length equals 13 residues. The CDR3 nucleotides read TGTGCCAGCAGCGTAGGGCTGGCAGATACGCAGTATTTT. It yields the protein CASSVGLADTQYF.